Each of the 32 T cell receptor beta chains below was sequenced from the same sample in a study of blood T cells in healthy people across ages. Primers used in a second PCR of roughly 6 to 11 cycles were a sample-barcoded 5' primer and a J-beta primer mix. TCRdb fed the 5' RACE reads into MiXCR, producing one record per CDR3 protein. The table lists about 1.1 million distinct CDR3 sequences, less than 45% of them singletons. The sample was blood. These receptors were taken from a man between 18 and 35 years old in good health.

This clonotype was detected a few times. This chain uses TRBV11-3 with TRBJ2-1; D remains unclear. V was clipped by 2 bases and J by 5 bases, with 13 bases between them. Germline assignment: CDR1 SGHNT and CDR2 YENEEA. The CDR3 consists of 15 residues. The CDR3 bases are TGTGCCAGCAGCTTAACCTATTCCTTTGACAATGAGCAGTTCTTC. Translating gives CASSLTYSFDNEQFF.

A note on this clonotype: Germline is not matched at one junction end, which may reflect a read error. V and J are TRBV3-1 and TRBJ2-3; possibly TRBD1 for D (5 bases). CDR3 length: 15 amino acids. Germline V gene lookup returns CDR1 LGHDT and CDR2 YNNKEL (reference sequence). The CDR3 region has the DNA TGTGCCAGCAGCCAAGGAGGACAAAGCACAGGTACGCAGTATTTT. This codes for CASSQGGQSTGTQYF.

The chain joins TRBV7-2 to TRBJ1-5, with TRBD1 identical over 8 bases. The junction had 6 bases not matched to a gene; V was cut back by 5 bases and J by 0 bases. Per germline, CDR1 SGHTA and CDR2 FQGNSA. This CDR3 region has 16 residues. The CDR3 DNA follows: TGTGCCAGCAGCCGCCAGACAGGGGATAGCAATCAGCCCCAGCATTTT. Translated, it gives CASSRQTGDSNQPQHF.

This clonotype was found a few times. V is TRBV10-3 and J is TRBJ2-3, with D tentatively TRBD1 or TRBD2 (5 bases each). Per germline, CDR1 ENHRY and CDR2 SYGVKD. This CDR3 has 15 amino acids. Trimming removed 3 bases at V and 4 bases at J, with 14 bases between. The CDR3 loop reads CAISEEGQGADTQYF. The CDR3 nucleotides are TGTGCCATCAGTGAAGAGGGCCAGGGCGCAGATACGCAGTATTTT.

Of note for this clonotype: A much larger clone lies one base from this, so it may be a read error. Because it lacks the conserved phenylalanine or tryptophan at the end, this CDR3 is likely a read error. The chain carries TRBV14 and TRBJ1-1; TRBD1 aligns across 8 bases. Germline CDR1 reads SGHDN; CDR2 reads FVKESK. CDR3 length: 13 residues. V gave up 6 bases and J gave up 4 bases; unmatched junction bases: 4. The CDR3 loop reads CASRRTGGTEAFL. CDR3 sequence (DNA): TGTGCCAGCAGGCGTACAGGGGGCACTGAAGCTTTCTTA.

V and J are TRBV12-5 and TRBJ2-3, with D unclear. Germline CDR1 LGHNT, CDR2 FRNRAP. V lost 2 bases and J 7 bases, leaving 7 bases between the germline ends. The CDR3 covers 12 residues. The CDR3 protein is CASGLRGNTQYF. CDR3 in DNA: TGTGCTAGTGGTTTGCGTGGGAATACGCAGTATTTT. The full variable domain, rest sourced from reference TRBV12-5 and TRBJ2-3, is DARVTQTPRHKVTEMGQEVTMRCQPILGHNTVFWYRQTMMQGLELLAYFRNRAPLDDSGMPKDRFSAEMPDATLATLKIQPSEPRDSAVYFCASGLRGNTQYFGPGTRLTVL.

The V gene is TRBV5-1, the J gene TRBJ2-3, with 7 positions matching TRBD1. CDR3 length equals 14 residues. J gave up 1 base and V 4 bases, and 3 bases lay outside the gene matches. The germline CDR1 and CDR2 sequences are SGHRS and YFSETQ. The DNA of the CDR3 is TGCGCCAGCAGCGACCAGGGGGGCACAGATACGCAGTATTTT. This gives the protein CASSDQGGTDTQYF.

This clonotype came up a few times. The chain is built from TRBV11-3 and TRBJ2-1; a weak D match, TRBD2 (6 bases). This CDR3 region has 13 residues. V lost 6 bases and J 6 bases, leaving 12 bases between the germline ends. The germline V gene encodes CDR1 SGHNT and CDR2 YENEEA. CDR3 region: CASSRGGSNEQFF. Here the CDR3 DNA reads TGTGCCAGCAGTCGTGGGGGGAGCAATGAGCAGTTCTTC.

This chain links TRBV12-3 or TRBV12-4 with TRBJ1-5; D unresolved. The V end lost 3 bases, the J end lost 7 bases, and 10 bases lay between the germline ends. The CDR3 runs to 13 residues. The CDR3 loop reads CASSLGFRQPQHF. CDR3 coding DNA: TGTGCCAGCAGTTTGGGGTTTCGGCAGCCCCAGCATTTT.

This sequence joins TRBV7-2 and TRBJ2-4, with D tentatively TRBD2 (6 bases). Germline CDR1 SGHTA, CDR2 FQGNSA. V shed 5 bases and J shed 9 bases, with 17 bases lying between them. The CDR3 contains 14 residues. CDR3 sequence reads: CASSLERVGGIQYF. CDR3 nucleotide sequence: TGTGCCAGCAGCCTAGAGCGCGTCGGGGGCATTCAGTACTTC.

The sample holds a few counts of this clonotype. The chain combines TRBV11-3 with TRBJ2-3; 10 nucleotides match TRBD2. V trimming: 5 bases; J trimming: 2 bases; junction bases outside the gene matches: 7. This CDR3 is built from 16 residues. CDR1 and CDR2 from the germline V gene are SGHNT and YENEEA. DNA of the CDR3: TGTGCCAGCAGCCTACTAGCGGGGTCCGTCACAGATACGCAGTATTTT. It yields the protein CASSLLAGSVTDTQYF.

The sample holds a few counts of this clonotype. The J gene is TRBJ1-1, the V gene TRBV20-1; D unclear. V shed 0 bases and J shed 7 bases, with 15 bases lying between them. CDR3 length: 14 amino acids. The V gene's germline CDR1 is DFQATT and CDR2 SNEGSKA (reference sequence). DNA for the CDR3: TGCAGTGCTAGAGATTGGTCACCGACTGGTGAAGCTTTCTTT. It codes for CSARDWSPTGEAFF.

This clonotype has only a few counts. This chain joins TRBV7-6 and TRBJ1-6; D gene ambiguous. Between the trimmed V and J ends, which lost 1 base and 5 bases, there was a span of 9 bases. Germline CDR1 reads SGHVS; CDR2 reads FNYEAQ. This CDR3 region has 15 residues. The CDR3 DNA sequence: TGTGCCAGCAGCTTAGAGACAACCGATAATTCACCCCTCCACTTT. Protein sequence: CASSLETTDNSPLHF.

This clonotype showed up just a few times. The chain joins TRBV11-1 to TRBJ2-1; D unclear. The germline gives CDR1 SGHAT, CDR2 FQDESV (reference sequence). V was trimmed by 4 bases and J by 3 bases, leaving 10 bases between them. The CDR3 is made up of 14 amino acids. The CDR3 bases are TGTGCCAGCAGCTCAGCCAGGAGCTACAATGAGCAGTTCTTC. This sequence encodes CASSSARSYNEQFF.

The CDR3 region is CASSLDTNGVLYYGYTF. In DNA, the CDR3 is TGCGCCAGCAGCTTGGACACAAACGGGGTCCTTTACTATGGCTACACCTTC. The V gene is TRBV5-1, the J gene TRBJ1-2, with no clear D. The CDR3 totals 17 residues. V lost 0 bases to trimming and J lost 3 bases, with 18 bases between them. Looked up from germline, CDR1 is SGHRS and CDR2 is YFSETQ.

V is TRBV11-2 and J is TRBJ1-4; no definite D call. The CDR3 is 14 residues long. The germline V gene has CDR1 SGHAT and CDR2 FQNNGV. Between the trimmed V and J ends, which lost 5 bases and 4 bases, there was a span of 11 bases. The CDR3 loop reads CASSPVPINEKLFF. The CDR3 DNA is TGTGCCAGCAGCCCCGTTCCGATTAATGAAAAACTGTTTTTT.

The table lists this clonotype with a few counts. The V call is TRBV7-2, the J call TRBJ2-5; no reliable D call. The CDR3 sequence is 16 residues long. Germline CDR1 reads SGHTA; CDR2 reads FQGNSA. The germline V and J ends were trimmed by 1 base and 1 base, with 13 bases remaining between them. The CDR3 spells CASSLVIGFLQETQYF. The CDR3 bases are TGTGCCAGCAGCTTAGTTATAGGGTTTCTCCAAGAGACCCAGTACTTC.

This chain links TRBV10-3 with TRBJ1-1, with D perhaps TRBD1 (6 bases). The V gene lost 0 bases and the J gene lost 7 bases, with 15 bases spanning the gap. The CDR3 runs 15 residues. CDR1 and CDR2 from the germline V gene are ENHRY and SYGVKD. CDR3 amino acids: CAISESGGTSSEAFF. The DNA of the CDR3 is TGTGCCATCAGTGAGTCGGGCGGGACATCGAGTGAAGCTTTCTTT.

This clonotype appeared a single time. The gene calls are TRBV9 and TRBJ2-5, with unresolved D. This CDR3 spans 13 amino acids. CDR1 and CDR2 (germline): SGDLS, YYNGEE. Trimming removed 1 base from V and 11 bases from J, with 15 bases in between. This chain's CDR3 is CASSVQAYNEQYF. CDR3 in DNA: TGTGCCAGCAGCGTACAGGCCTACAATGAGCAGTACTTC.

Written as DNA, the CDR3 is TGCGCCAGCAGCCATCTCCTAGGGGGGGCCAACGTCCTGACTTTC. Amino acid sequence: CASSHLLGGANVLTF. The V call is TRBV4-3, the J call TRBJ2-6; D is unresolved. V was trimmed by 3 bases and J by 4 bases, leaving 10 bases between them. This CDR3 has 15 amino acids. Germline V lookup: CDR1 LGHNA, CDR2 YSLEER.

A few counts support this clonotype. This rearrangement joins TRBV5-1 to TRBJ2-3; no reliable D call. The germline CDR1 and CDR2 sequences are SGHRS and YFSETQ. V lost 5 bases and J lost 6, with 10 bases in between. The CDR3 length is 12 residues. DNA of the CDR3: TGCGCCAGCAGGGATCTCGCGGATACGCAGTATTTT. Translation: CASRDLADTQYF.

This clonotype was observed at least ten times. V usage is TRBV27 and J usage is TRBJ2-1, with 7 bases lining up with TRBD2. With 6 bases clipped from V and 5 bases from J, the junction kept 7 bases outside the gene matches. The CDR3 extends over 14 amino acids. Germline loops: CDR1 MNHEY, CDR2 SMNVEV (reference sequence). CDR3 loop: CASSLAGRDNEQFF. DNA of the CDR3: TGTGCCAGCAGCTTAGCGGGTAGGGACAATGAGCAGTTCTTC.

This clonotype appeared many times. The chain carries TRBV7-3 and TRBJ2-1; 7 bases fit TRBD2. Per germline, CDR1 SGHTA and CDR2 FQGTGA. V was pared by 2 bases and J by 6 bases, with 4 bases of the junction left unmatched. This CDR3 has 14 residues. The CDR3 spells CASSLGTISNEQFF. CDR3 coding DNA: TGTGCCAGCAGCTTAGGGACTATATCCAATGAGCAGTTCTTC. The variable domain in full, completed from reference TRBV7-3 and TRBJ2-1, reads GAGVSQTPSNKVTEKGKYVELRCDPISGHTALYWYRQSLGQGPEFLIYFQGTGAADDSGLPNDRFFAVRPEGSVSTLKIQRTERGDSAVYLCASSLGTISNEQFFGPGTRLTVL.

V gene TRBV7-9 combines with J gene TRBJ1-4, with unresolved D. Germline loops: CDR1 SEHNR, CDR2 FQNEAQ (reference sequence). The CDR3 consists of 12 residues. Trimming stripped 1 base from V and 16 bases from J, with 13 bases between. The CDR3 nucleotides are TGTGCCAGCAGCTTAGGGTCCGGGGATCGGTTTTTT. Translating it yields CASSLGSGDRFF.

This clonotype was picked up a small number of times. This chain joins TRBV5-1 and TRBJ1-2; D remains ambiguous. This CDR3 has 14 residues. The germline gives CDR1 SGHRS, CDR2 YFSETQ. V lost 4 bases and J 1 base, leaving 11 bases between the germline ends. This CDR3 is CASSPAVNNYGYTF. CDR3 sequence (DNA): TGCGCCAGCAGCCCCGCTGTGAATAACTATGGCTACACCTTC.

The chain recombines TRBV4-2 with TRBJ2-3, with 8 bases matching TRBD2. V lost 1 base to trimming and J lost 4 bases; unmatched junction nucleotides: 7. CDR3 length equals 16 residues. The V gene's germline CDR1 is LGHNA and CDR2 YNFKEQ. CDR3 sequence: CASSQAPAGVSDTQYF. In DNA, the CDR3 is TGTGCCAGCAGCCAAGCGCCAGCGGGGGTGTCAGATACGCAGTATTTT.

The chain couples TRBV4-2 to TRBJ2-1, with D possibly TRBD2 on 7 matching bases. The J call may be wrong; the DNA end is better matched by TRBJ2-7. The CDR3 consists of 16 residues. Germline CDR1 LGHNA, CDR2 YNFKEQ. The CDR3 nucleotides read TGTGCCAGCAGCCAAGCTGAGGCGGGGGCCTACAATGAGCAGTACTTC. Protein product: CASSQAEAGAYNEQYF.

This clonotype turned up a few times. The gene calls are TRBV4-2 and TRBJ2-3; D call uncertain. The V gene's germline CDR1 is LGHNA and CDR2 YNFKEQ. Trimming left V 1 base short and J 6 bases short, with 11 bases between. The CDR3 runs to 14 residues. CDR3 region: CASSQAPRVDTQYF. As DNA, the CDR3 is TGTGCCAGCAGCCAAGCCCCCCGGGTGGATACGCAGTATTTT.

This clonotype has more than one count but fewer than ten. Here the CDR3 DNA reads TGTGCCAGCTCCCCGGCGGGGGCAGATACGCAGTATTTT. Translated: CASSPAGADTQYF. The rearrangement joins TRBV5-4 to TRBJ2-3; 7 bases align to TRBD2. Germline V CDR1 and CDR2: SGHNT, YYREEE (reference sequence). The CDR3 consists of 13 residues. Trimming removed 7 bases from V and 4 bases from J; junction bases left unmatched: 6.

This clonotype was observed a few times. CDR3 nucleotide sequence: TGTGCCAGCAGTCCGGAAGACCATAATGAGCAGTTCTTC. Its translation is CASSPEDHNEQFF. The chain combines TRBV28 with TRBJ2-1; no clear D gene. The CDR3 spans 13 residues. V was clipped by 5 bases and J by 7 bases, with 12 bases between them. CDR1 and CDR2 from the germline V gene are MDHEN and SYDVKM.

As to this clonotype: A read error may produce the germline difference seen at one junction end. V usage is TRBV2 and J usage is TRBJ1-2; TRBD1 is a possible D gene (6 bases). The CDR3 sequence is 14 residues long. The germline gives CDR1 SNHLY, CDR2 FYNNEI. CDR3 loop: CVSRGPQKSEGYTF. In nucleotides, the CDR3 is TGTGTCAGCAGGGGACCACAGAAATCAGAAGGCTACACCTTC.

The chain links TRBV20-1 to TRBJ1-4, with D unclear. This CDR3 has 10 residues. CDR1 and CDR2 (germline): DFQATT, SNEGSKA (reference sequence). The V end was cut by 3 bases, the J end by 7 bases, with 3 bases between. This chain's CDR3 is CSASFEKLFF. The CDR3 DNA sequence: TGCAGTGCTAGCTTTGAAAAACTGTTTTTT.